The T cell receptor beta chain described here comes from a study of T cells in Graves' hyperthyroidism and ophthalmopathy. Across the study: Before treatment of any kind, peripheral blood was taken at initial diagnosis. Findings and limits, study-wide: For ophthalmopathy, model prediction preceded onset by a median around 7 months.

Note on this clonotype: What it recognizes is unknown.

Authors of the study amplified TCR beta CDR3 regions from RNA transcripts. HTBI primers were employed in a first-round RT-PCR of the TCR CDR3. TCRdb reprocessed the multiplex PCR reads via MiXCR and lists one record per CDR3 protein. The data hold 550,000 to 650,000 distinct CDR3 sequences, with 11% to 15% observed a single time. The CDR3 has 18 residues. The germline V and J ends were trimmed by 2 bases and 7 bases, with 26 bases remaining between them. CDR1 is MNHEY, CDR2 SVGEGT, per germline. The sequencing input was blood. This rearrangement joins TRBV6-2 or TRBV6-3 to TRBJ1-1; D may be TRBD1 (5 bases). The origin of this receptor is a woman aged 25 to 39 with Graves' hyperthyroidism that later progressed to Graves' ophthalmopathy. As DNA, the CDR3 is TGTGCCAGCAGTTACCGACGTGAGAGGGGACGGCATGAATATGAAGCTTTCTTT. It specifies CASSYRRERGRHEYEAFF.